Presented here are 5 T cell receptor beta chains from one specimen sequenced in a study of cytomegalovirus exposure and HLA in healthy donors. The PCR had 60 Vbeta and 13 Jbeta primers. The data were produced by immunoSEQ multiplex PCR, yet TCRdb's version contains in-frame clones alone and is incomplete. The data contain about 130,000 clones, about two thirds of them singletons. Sample: PBMCs. The source of these receptors is a human donor in good health.

V and J are TRBV28 and TRBJ2-7; D gene uncertain. The germline gives CDR1 MDHEN, CDR2 SYDVKM. V shed 3 bases and J shed 3 bases, with 6 bases lying between them. The CDR3 is made up of 12 amino acids. The CDR3 is CASSLVVYEQYF. DNA for the CDR3: TGTGCCAGCAGTTTGGTAGTCTACGAGCAGTACTTC.

The chain couples TRBV5-4 to TRBJ2-3; 8 bases agree with TRBD2. The V segment lost 0 bases and the J segment 1 base; nucleotides outside the gene matches: 10. The CDR3 consists of 18 residues. The germline CDR1 and CDR2 sequences are SGHNT and YYREEE (reference sequence). For the CDR3, the DNA is TGTGCCAGCAGCTTGGCCGGGAGGGCCCCCGCAGGCACAGATACGCAGTATTTT. Translation gives CASSLAGRAPAGTDTQYF. The whole variable domain, filled in from reference TRBV5-4 and TRBJ2-3, reads ETGVTQSPTHLIKTRGQQVTLRCSSQSGHNTVSWYQQALGQGPQFIFQYYREEENGRGNFPPRFSGLQFPNYSSELNVNALELDDSALYLCASSLAGRAPAGTDTQYFGPGTRLTVL.

A single count supports this clone. In nucleotides, the CDR3 is TGTGCCAGCAGCTTAGGCCCGCGATTGTACGAGCAGTACTTC. Translation: CASSLGPRLYEQYF. J is TRBJ2-7 and V is TRBV11-2; D gene unclear. In germline, CDR1 is SGHAT, CDR2 FQNNGV. The CDR3 consists of 14 residues. Trimming pared 1 base from V and 4 bases from J, leaving 11 bases between.

V is TRBV5-6 and J is TRBJ2-1, with 7 bases matching TRBD1. V was clipped by 0 bases and J by 7 bases; unmatched bases: 4. The CDR3 is 14 residues long. Germline lookup yields CDR1 SGHDT and CDR2 YYEEEE. Here the CDR3 DNA reads TGTGCCAGCAGCTTGGCCGGGACAGAGAATGAGCAGTTCTTC. This sequence encodes CASSLAGTENEQFF.

The rearrangement joins TRBV2 to TRBJ2-3, with D possibly matching TRBD2 (6 bases). The CDR3 runs to 14 residues. Germline V gene data show CDR1 as SNHLY and CDR2 as FYNNEI. Trimming shortened V by 3 bases and J by 3 bases, and 10 bases separated the two germline ends. CDR3 sequence reads: CASSDRRDTDTQYF. DNA for the CDR3: TGTGCCAGCAGTGACCGGCGGGATACAGATACGCAGTATTTT.